This TCR beta chain was found in a study of T cells in Graves' hyperthyroidism and ophthalmopathy. Exclusions: uncontrolled infection, other autoimmune disease, pregnancy, lactation. Germline V CDR1 and CDR2: MDHEN, SYDVKM. The CDR3 is made up of 14 amino acids. Amplification of TCR beta CDR3 regions used RNA as the template. An initial round of RT-PCR targeting the TCR CDR3 relied on the HTBI primer set. TCRdb fed the multiplex PCR reads into MiXCR, producing one record per CDR3 protein. The sample lists around 350,000 distinct CDR3 sequences; 15% to 20% were seen once. Comment on this clonotype: The antigen remains unidentified. An end of the junction does not agree with germline; a read error may underlie this.

Study-level results: Most clonotypes that expanded in the thyroid above 0.001 also showed up in blood.

The sequencing sample was made of blood. This sequence originates from a young woman with Graves' hyperthyroidism. The chain has TRBV28 and TRBJ2-2; tentatively, D is TRBD1 (7 bases). The DNA for the CDR3 is TGTGCCAGCAGAGGGGGCGCGAACACCGGGGGGCTGTTTTTT. Translated: CASRGGANTGGLFF.